The 6 T cell receptor beta chains below come from one sample, sequenced in a study of blood T cell repertoires in COVID-19. Sequencing used immunoSEQ multiplex PCR; TCRdb keeps in-frame clones, though not all of them. This sample yields over 110,000 clones, of which 88% are seen a single time; approximately 1.8% belongs to the top ten. Sequenced: peripheral blood. The source is an older man with acute or convalescent COVID-19.

The CDR3 sequence is CASRLDRGNEQFF. The CDR3, as DNA: TGTGCCAGCAGGTTGGACAGGGGCAATGAGCAGTTCTTC. The V and J genes are TRBV21-1 and TRBJ2-1; the table calls TRBD1, which could not be checked here. TRBV21-1 is shown as a pseudogene. This CDR3 region has 13 residues.

The chain couples TRBV14 to TRBJ2-5, with 7 bases lining up with TRBD2. The germline V gene has CDR1 SGHDN and CDR2 FVKESK. This CDR3 contains 13 residues. V trimming: 6 bases; J trimming: 4 bases; junction bases outside the gene matches: 5. The CDR3 DNA is TGTGCCAGCAGTCTATGGGGGGGAGAGACCCAGTACTTC. Encoded protein: CASSLWGGETQYF.

The chain recombines TRBV19 with TRBJ2-3; 8 positions agree with TRBD2. CDR1 is LNHDA, CDR2 SQIVND, per germline (reference sequence). V trimming: 6 bases; J trimming: 4 bases; junction bases outside the gene matches: 6. This CDR3 has 14 amino acids. Here the CDR3 DNA reads TGTGCCAGTAGGCCGGGACTAGAAGCAGATACGCAGTATTTT. This gives the protein CASRPGLEADTQYF.

This clone was counted a single time. This chain joins TRBV7-2 and TRBJ1-6, with 8 bases that match TRBD1. Germline CDR1 reads SGHTA; CDR2 reads FQGNSA. The CDR3 is made up of 16 amino acids. Trimming removed 1 base from V and 7 bases from J; junction bases left unmatched: 6. This CDR3 is CASSLGRTGRNSPLHF. CDR3 sequence (DNA): TGTGCCAGCAGCTTAGGCAGGACAGGGAGGAATTCACCCCTCCACTTT.

This clone was counted only a few times. In nucleotides, the CDR3 is TGTGCCAGCAGCCAAGAATTACAGGGTACGAGCTACACCTTC. Translated, it gives CASSQELQGTSYTF. J is TRBJ1-2 and V is TRBV14, with D possibly TRBD1 on 6 matching bases. From germline, CDR1 is SGHDN and CDR2 FVKESK. This CDR3 is built from 14 residues. The V and J ends lost 0 bases and 9 bases respectively, with 14 bases between them.

The genes are TRBV28 and TRBJ2-1; TRBD2 agrees at 9 bases. The CDR3 runs to 16 residues. V lost 1 base, J lost 9 bases, and 10 bases stayed unmatched. CDR1 and CDR2 (germline): MDHEN, SYDVKM. The CDR3: CASSLLGGRASFEQFF. CDR3 DNA sequence: TGTGCCAGCAGTTTATTGGGCGGGAGGGCCTCGTTTGAGCAGTTCTTC.